Below are 6 T cell receptor beta chains sequenced from a single sample in a study of cytomegalovirus exposure and HLA in healthy donors. Amplification used 60 Vbeta primers and 13 Jbeta primers. The repertoire was sequenced with immunoSEQ multiplex PCR; TCRdb's copy has only in-frame clones and lacks some. The table has some 150,000 clones, 80% to 85% seen once. Sequencing was performed on PBMCs. These receptors came from a woman between 50 and 59 years old in good health and CMV-seropositive.

This clone was picked up one time. The V call is TRBV6-1, the J call TRBJ2-7, with 10 bases that match TRBD1. After removal of 5 bases from V and 4 bases from J, the junction contained 8 bases not matched to a gene. This CDR3 comprises 15 residues. Germline loops: CDR1 MNHNS, CDR2 SASEGT. The CDR3 region has the DNA TGTGCCAGCAGTAAGGCCGGGACAGGGGCGTACGAGCAGTACTTC. Encoded protein: CASSKAGTGAYEQYF.

The chain is built from TRBV27 and TRBJ1-2, with no clear D. Trimming took 2 bases from V and 5 from J, leaving 9 bases between them. CDR1 is MNHEY, CDR2 SMNVEV, per germline (reference sequence). This CDR3 is 13 amino acids long. The CDR3 loop is CASSLGPWYGYTF. As DNA, the CDR3 is TGTGCCAGCAGTTTAGGCCCCTGGTATGGCTACACCTTC.

The rearrangement links TRBV30 to TRBJ1-6, with 11 bases identical to TRBD1. Germline CDR1 is GTSNPN and CDR2 is SVGIG (reference sequence). The CDR3 length is 18 residues. J lost 6 bases, V lost 2 bases, and 12 bases had no gene match. The CDR3 reads CAWSLIQPGQGGNSPLHF. The DNA for the CDR3 is TGTGCCTGGAGTCTCATACAACCGGGACAGGGGGGTAATTCACCCCTCCACTTT.

The chain uses TRBV28 and TRBJ2-2; 7 bases are a match to TRBD1. Germline loops: CDR1 MDHEN, CDR2 SYDVKM. This CDR3 region has 15 residues. V gave up 6 bases and J gave up 0 bases; unmatched junction bases: 4. For the CDR3, the DNA is TGTGCCAGCAGCATCGGGACAGCGAACACCGGGGAGCTGTTTTTT. This sequence encodes CASSIGTANTGELFF.

This clone came up a few times. The chain joins TRBV9 to TRBJ1-2, with unresolved D. CDR3 size: 17 residues. Germline V gene lookup returns CDR1 SGDLS and CDR2 YYNGEE. V was cut by 0 bases and J by 2 bases, with 17 bases left in between. The CDR3 protein is CASSVGGGFVGNYGYTF. The CDR3 region has the DNA TGTGCCAGCAGCGTAGGTGGCGGGTTCGTGGGGAACTATGGCTACACCTTC.

The J gene is TRBJ1-1, the V gene TRBV6-5; tentatively, D is TRBD1 (5 bases). V was cut by 7 bases and J by 3 bases, with 15 bases left in between. There are 14 residues in the CDR3. Germline values: CDR1 MNHEY, CDR2 SVGAGI. CDR3: CASIPAGEYTEAFF. The CDR3 region has the DNA TGTGCCAGCATCCCGGCGGGGGAATACACTGAAGCTTTCTTT.